The subject of this entry is one T cell receptor beta chain. The data were taken from a study of cytomegalovirus exposure and HLA in healthy donors. It was with 60 Vbeta and 13 Jbeta primers that the PCR ran. The data were produced by immunoSEQ multiplex PCR, yet TCRdb's version contains in-frame clones alone and is incomplete. The sample has 74,000 or so clones, roughly 65% seen once. This CDR3 comprises 17 residues. Germline CDR1 is LGHNA and CDR2 is YNFKEQ. The V gene end was trimmed by 0 bases and the J gene end by 0 bases; junction bases not matched to a gene: 5. The clonotype was recovered from a woman in her thirties in good health and CMV-seronegative. The sample consisted of PBMCs. This chain uses TRBV4-2 with TRBJ2-3; 8 bases line up with TRBD2. The CDR3 DNA reads TGTGCCAGCAGCCAAGATAACCGGGGGGGAAGCACAGATACGCAGTATTTT. It codes for CASSQDNRGGSTDTQYF.